This TCR beta chain is drawn from a study of shared clonotypes between healthy human individuals. Looking at the study overall: For every donor, three CD4 naive, three CD4 memory, two CD8 naive and one CD8 memory plates were used.

CDR3 size: 15 residues. V lost 7 bases and J lost 1, with 17 bases in between. The V gene's germline CDR1 is MNHEY and CDR2 SVGAGI. The protocol was immunoSEQ multiplex PCR, while the TCRdb copy is restricted to in-frame clones and leaves out a portion. The data show approximately 2,200,000 clones, with under 95% seen just once and about 1.8% held by the top ten. The naive CD8 population came from CD45RO-negative cells selected for CCR7, without terminally differentiated effector memory CD45RA+ cells. The material sequenced was naive CD8+ T cells from PBMCs. This chain links TRBV6-5 with TRBJ2-7, with D tentatively TRBD1 (6 bases). This receptor was taken from a man aged 18-30 years in good health. Some clones in this sample may be carry-over from other donors' samples. CDR3 nucleotides: TGTGCCAGCACCAACCGGCAGGGGAATTCCTACGAGCAGTACTTC. Amino acids: CASTNRQGNSYEQYF.